The 23 T cell receptor beta chains in this list originate from one sample, sequenced in a study of cytomegalovirus exposure and HLA in healthy donors. 13 Jbeta primers and 60 Vbeta primers were used for the PCR. The method was immunoSEQ multiplex PCR; TCRdb's version includes in-frame clones alone and lacks a portion of them. Of approximately 170,000 clones listed, 70% to 75% were seen once; the top ten hold approximately 3%. The sequenced sample was PBMCs. These receptors were taken from a woman in her 30s in good health and CMV-seropositive.

V usage is TRBV27 and J usage is TRBJ2-5; 11 bases agree with TRBD2. The J segment lost 5 bases and the V segment lost 6 bases, leaving 5 bases of the junction unmatched. The V gene's germline CDR1 is MNHEY and CDR2 SMNVEV (reference sequence). This CDR3 has 14 residues. CDR3 in amino acids: CASRTRTSGETQYF. CDR3 bases: TGTGCCAGCAGGACCCGGACTAGCGGGGAGACCCAGTACTTC.

This clone was found once. J is TRBJ2-1 and V is TRBV4-1; D is uncertain. V shed 6 bases and J shed 0 bases, with 9 bases lying between them. This CDR3 contains 14 residues. CDR1 is MGHRA, CDR2 YSYEKL, per germline. CDR3: CASSSMNSYNEQFF. Here the CDR3 DNA reads TGCGCCAGCAGTTCTATGAACTCCTACAATGAGCAGTTCTTC.

V is TRBV2 and J is TRBJ1-5, with D hard to call. The CDR3 contains 15 residues. Germline V gives CDR1 SNHLY, CDR2 FYNNEI. Trimming stripped 3 bases from V and 0 bases from J, with 9 bases between. CDR3 nucleotides: TGTGCCAGCAGTGATTTCGGTTATAGCAATCAGCCCCAGCATTTT. This gives the protein CASSDFGYSNQPQHF.

V is TRBV7-9 and J is TRBJ2-5; D gene unclear. The CDR3 runs to 15 residues. Germline assignment: CDR1 SEHNR and CDR2 FQNEAQ (reference sequence). The V end lost 3 bases, the J end lost 4 bases, and 15 bases lay between the germline ends. The CDR3: CASSFMSLDLETQYF. The CDR3 DNA reads TGTGCCAGCAGCTTTATGAGCCTAGACTTAGAGACCCAGTACTTC.

The gene calls are TRBV28 and TRBJ1-5; 7 nucleotides align to TRBD1. CDR1 and CDR2 from the germline V gene are MDHEN and SYDVKM. This CDR3 has 14 amino acids. V was pared by 5 bases and J by 8 bases, with 9 bases of the junction left unmatched. CDR3 loop: CASSLQGGREPQHF. The CDR3 DNA is TGTGCCAGCAGTCTCCAGGGGGGTAGAGAGCCCCAGCATTTT. Full variable domain (rest looked up from reference TRBV28 and TRBJ1-5): DVKVTQSSRYLVKRTGEKVFLECVQDMDHENMFWYRQDPGLGLRLIYFSYDVKMKEKGDIPEGYSVSREKKERFSLILESASTNQTSMYLCASSLQGGREPQHFGDGTRLSIL.

This CDR3 reads CASFEQDTDTQYF. In nucleotides, the CDR3 is TGTGCCAGCTTCGAGCAGGACACAGATACGCAGTATTTT. This chain connects TRBV6-4 to TRBJ2-3; D gene ambiguous. The germline V gene encodes CDR1 MRHNA and CDR2 SNTAGT. The CDR3 sequence is 13 residues long. V was pared by 8 bases and J by 2 bases, with 11 bases between.

This chain's CDR3 is CASSAGTGGNQPQHF. DNA of the CDR3: TGTGCCAGCAGCGCCGGGACAGGGGGCAATCAGCCCCAGCATTTT. This sequence joins TRBV27 and TRBJ1-5; 10 bases agree with TRBD1. CDR3 size: 15 residues. Per germline, CDR1 MNHEY and CDR2 SMNVEV (reference sequence). J gave up 2 bases and V 6 bases, and 4 bases lay outside the gene matches.

The rearrangement joins TRBV7-2 to TRBJ2-3; 10 nucleotides line up with TRBD2. Looked up from germline, CDR1 is SGHTA and CDR2 is FQGNSA. The V gene end was trimmed by 6 bases and the J gene end by 2 bases; junction bases not matched to a gene: 8. This CDR3 is 16 amino acids long. The CDR3 spells CASSFLAGAFTDTQYF. The CDR3 DNA reads as TGTGCCAGCAGTTTTCTAGCGGGGGCCTTCACAGATACGCAGTATTTT.

This rearrangement joins TRBV19 to TRBJ2-1, with D tentatively TRBD1 (6 bases). The CDR3 spans 11 residues. V was pared by 7 bases and J by 5 bases, with 6 bases between. CDR1 is LNHDA, CDR2 SQIVND, per germline (reference sequence). The CDR3 DNA is TGTGCCAGTAAGGGGGACAATGAGCAGTTCTTC. Translated, it gives CASKGDNEQFF.

The chain links TRBV7-9 to TRBJ2-7, with TRBD1 identical over 8 bases. The junction had 4 bases not matched to a gene; V was cut back by 6 bases and J by 0 bases. Germline CDR1 reads SEHNR; CDR2 reads FQNEAQ (reference sequence). This CDR3 contains 14 residues. The CDR3 nucleotides read TGTGCCAGCAGAAAAGGACAGGGCTCCTACGAGCAGTACTTC. Amino acids: CASRKGQGSYEQYF.

This clone was picked up a small number of times. V and J are TRBV7-2 and TRBJ2-7; D ambiguous. Looked up from germline, CDR1 is SGHTA and CDR2 is FQGNSA. The CDR3 runs to 12 residues. Trimming pared 5 bases from V and 3 bases from J, leaving 8 bases between. The DNA for the CDR3 is TGTGCCAGCAGCGCCTCTAGCTACGAGCAGTACTTC. It yields the protein CASSASSYEQYF.

The V call is TRBV6-5, the J call TRBJ1-2; weak D call: TRBD1 (6 bases). Trimming removed 6 bases from V and 7 bases from J, with 12 bases in between. The CDR3 consists of 12 residues. CDR1 is MNHEY and CDR2 is SVGAGI in the germline V gene. CDR3 sequence reads: CASRTQGFGYTF. The CDR3 DNA follows: TGTGCCAGCAGAACACAGGGTTTTGGCTACACCTTC.

The rearrangement links TRBV7-5 to TRBJ2-7; the D call TRBD2 from the table was never checked on the DNA. TRBV7-5 is a pseudogene segment. The CDR3 is 16 amino acids. CDR3 sequence reads: CVRPKPGRAPWYEQYF. The CDR3 DNA sequence: TGTGTCAGACCCAAGCCTGGGAGGGCGCCGTGGTACGAGCAGTACTTC.

Only a few counts were recorded for this clone. This rearrangement joins TRBV7-8 to TRBJ1-5, with TRBD1 as a possible D gene (6 bases). The germline V gene has CDR1 SGHVS and CDR2 FQNEAQ. The length of the CDR3 is 16 residues. Trimming removed 0 bases at V and 3 bases at J, with 12 bases between. The CDR3 is CASSLAGGQYNQPQHF. CDR3 DNA: TGTGCCAGCAGCTTAGCCGGGGGGCAGTACAATCAGCCCCAGCATTTT. The entire variable domain, with the rest obtained from reference TRBV7-8 and TRBJ1-5, is as follows: GAGVSQSPRYKVAKRGQDVALRCDPISGHVSLFWYQQALGQGPEFLTYFQNEAQLDKSGLPSDRFFAERPEGSVSTLKIQRTQQEDSAVYLCASSLAGGQYNQPQHFGDGTRLSIL.

The V call is TRBV2, the J call TRBJ2-2; TRBD2 aligns across 7 bases. V shed 4 bases and J 6 bases; nucleotides not matched to a gene: 8. The germline CDR1 and CDR2 sequences are SNHLY and FYNNEI. The CDR3 extends over 15 amino acids. The CDR3 region is CASSVNAGVAGELFF. DNA for the CDR3: TGTGCCAGCAGTGTTAACGCGGGAGTTGCCGGGGAGCTGTTTTTT.

This chain uses TRBV7-7 with TRBJ2-5; a possible D gene is TRBD2 (6 bases). The CDR3 spans 14 residues. The V gene's germline CDR1 is SSHAT and CDR2 FNYEAQ (reference sequence). The V and J ends lost 5 bases and 4 bases respectively, with 14 bases between them. In DNA form, the CDR3 reads TGTGCCAGCAGCCCCGTTGGGACTGGAGAGACCCAGTACTTC. Protein: CASSPVGTGETQYF.

This clone has a count of ten or more. The V call is TRBV10-3, the J call TRBJ1-2; maybe TRBD1 (6 bases). The CDR3 has 17 residues. V was shortened by 3 bases and J by 5 bases, with 22 bases between the two germline ends. Germline V lookup: CDR1 ENHRY, CDR2 SYGVKD. CDR3 in DNA: TGTGCCATCAGTGACCCGATTTTGGGGGCGGGCGCTTATGGCTACACCTTC. This sequence encodes CAISDPILGAGAYGYTF.

This chain links TRBV29-1 with TRBJ1-5; perhaps TRBD1 as D (5 bases). CDR1 is SQVTM, CDR2 ANQGSEA, per germline. V was shortened by 4 bases and J by 7 bases, with 14 bases between the two germline ends. CDR3 length equals 13 residues. The CDR3, as DNA: TGCAGCGTTGCCTCAGGGTTAGAGCAGCCCCAGCATTTT. Amino acids: CSVASGLEQPQHF.

This clone has just a few counts. This CDR3 reads CASSLREGQPQHF. For the CDR3, the DNA is TGTGCCAGCAGTCTCAGGGAAGGTCAGCCCCAGCATTTT. This sequence joins TRBV6-1 and TRBJ1-5, with D maybe TRBD1 (5 bases). The CDR3 is made up of 13 amino acids. Trimming cost V 5 bases and J 6 bases, with 11 bases left between them. The germline gives CDR1 MNHNS, CDR2 SASEGT.

This clone was found a few times. The gene calls are TRBV10-3 and TRBJ1-1, with TRBD1 as a possible D gene (6 bases). The CDR3 length is 15 residues. CDR1 is ENHRY, CDR2 SYGVKD, per germline. The ends were cut back, 7 bases at V and 3 bases at J, with 18 bases in the middle. The CDR3 DNA reads as TGTGCCATCACCGAGGAAGGGGGAGTCGACACTGAAGCTTTCTTT. Amino acid sequence: CAITEEGGVDTEAFF.

About this clone itself: Other nucleotide sequences in the sample specify the same CDR3. V usage is TRBV7-9 and J usage is TRBJ1-1; D call uncertain. This CDR3 has 14 amino acids. The germline V gene has CDR1 SEHNR and CDR2 FQNEAQ (reference sequence). The ends were cut back, 0 bases at V and 0 bases at J, with 5 bases in the middle. The CDR3 sequence: CASSLARVNTEAFF. CDR3 coding DNA: TGTGCCAGCAGCTTAGCCCGAGTGAACACTGAAGCTTTCTTT.

This clone was counted a single time. This chain joins TRBV4-1 and TRBJ2-1; 11 positions agree with TRBD2. Germline V gene sequence: CDR1 MGHRA, CDR2 YSYEKL. With V trimmed by 5 bases and J by 8 bases, 11 bases remained unmatched. The CDR3 loop spans 16 amino acids. The CDR3 bases are TGCGCCAGCAGCTCACCGGGACTAGCGGTTACAGATGAGCAGTTCTTC. Translated, it gives CASSSPGLAVTDEQFF.

This rearrangement joins TRBV5-1 to TRBJ2-7; no definite D call. Germline CDR1 SGHRS, CDR2 YFSETQ. The CDR3 length is 12 residues. V lost 3 bases to trimming and J lost 1 base, with 5 bases between them. CDR3 DNA: TGCGCCAGCAGCTCCCCTTCCTACGAGCAGTACTTC. This gives the protein CASSSPSYEQYF.